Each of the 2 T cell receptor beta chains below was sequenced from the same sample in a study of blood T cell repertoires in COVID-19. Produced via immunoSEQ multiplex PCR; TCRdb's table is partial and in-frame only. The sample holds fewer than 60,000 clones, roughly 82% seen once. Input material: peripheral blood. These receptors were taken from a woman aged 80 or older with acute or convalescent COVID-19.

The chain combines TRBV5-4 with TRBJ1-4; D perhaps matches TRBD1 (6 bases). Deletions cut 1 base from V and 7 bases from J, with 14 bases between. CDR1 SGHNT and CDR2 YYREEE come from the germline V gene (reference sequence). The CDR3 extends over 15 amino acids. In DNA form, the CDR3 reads TGTGCCAGCAGCTTGAATGGGGTAGGGGGTGAAAAACTGTTTTTT. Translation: CASSLNGVGGEKLFF. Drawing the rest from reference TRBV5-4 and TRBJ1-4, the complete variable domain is ETGVTQSPTHLIKTRGQQVTLRCSSQSGHNTVSWYQQALGQGPQFIFQYYREEENGRGNFPPRFSGLQFPNYSSELNVNALELDDSALYLCASSLNGVGGEKLFFGSGTQLSVL.

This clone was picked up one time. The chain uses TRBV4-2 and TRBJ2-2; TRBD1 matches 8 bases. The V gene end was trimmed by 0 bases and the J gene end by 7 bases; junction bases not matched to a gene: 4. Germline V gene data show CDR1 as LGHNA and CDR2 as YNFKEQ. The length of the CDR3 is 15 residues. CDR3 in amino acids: CASSQDRGRVGELFF. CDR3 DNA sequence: TGTGCCAGCAGCCAAGACAGGGGGCGAGTCGGGGAGCTGTTTTTT.